This TCR beta chain derives from a study of blood T cells in healthy people across ages. The CDR3 contains 14 residues. Germline V CDR1 and CDR2: LGHDT, YNNKEL (reference sequence). Primed by a sample-barcoded 5' primer and a J-beta primer mix, a second PCR proceeded for 7 to 11 cycles. TCRdb reanalysed the 5' RACE reads using MiXCR and keeps one entry per CDR3 protein. This sample has about 830,000 distinct CDR3 sequences, with approximately 59% found just once. The chain recombines TRBV3-1 with TRBJ2-5; 7 bases are a match to TRBD2. The assigned J gene may be wrong: the sequence end matches TRBJ2-7 better. The sequenced sample was blood. The sequence was obtained from a man aged 30-40 years in good health. CDR3 in DNA: TGTGCCAGCAGCCAAGAGGGGAGGGGCCACGAGCAGTACTTC. Translation gives CASSQEGRGHEQYF.